The rows below give T cell receptor beta chains drawn from one sample of a study of blood T cell repertoires in COVID-19. Sequenced by immunoSEQ multiplex PCR; TCRdb stores in-frame clones only, minus some. The table shows around 400,000 clones, with 91% occurring only once. Specimen: PBMCs or T cells enriched from blood (not recorded which). The source is a woman aged 40 to 50 who had been exposed to COVID-19. The CDR3 runs from the conserved cysteine through the conserved F or W. D genes are given only for firm matches. Part of the rows lack a size; the others show once, few, many or a class for expanded clones.

V gene	D gene	clone size	J gene	CDR3 DNA	CDR3 protein
TRBV10-2	-	-	TRBJ2-3	TGCGCCAGCATTTCTAGCGCGATCACAGATACGCAGTATTTT	CASISSAITDTQYF
TRBV20-1	TRBD2	-	TRBJ2-1	TGCAGTGCTCAGTCTAGCGGAGAGCAGTTCTTC	CSAQSSGEQFF
TRBV11-1	-	-	TRBJ2-5	TGTGCCAGCAGCTTGGGGTGGGCGGGTGAAGAGACCCAGTACTTC	CASSLGWAGEETQYF
TRBV18	-	-	TRBJ1-4	TGTGCCAGCTCCCCCGGGGTTAAGGCTGAAAAACTGTTTTTT	CASSPGVKAEKLFF
TRBV5-1	TRBD1	-	TRBJ1-6	TGCGCCAGCAGCCCAATTGACAGGGGGTCACCCCTCCACTTT	CASSPIDRGSPLHF
TRBV21-1	-	-	TRBJ2-3	TGTGCCAGCAGCAAATGGGAGGCGACCGAGGGAGATACGCAGTATTTT	CASSKWEATEGDTQYF
TRBV6-5	TRBD1	-	TRBJ2-1	TGTGCCAGCAGTTACACGACAGGGAAGTACAATGAGCAGTTCTTC	CASSYTTGKYNEQFF
TRBV4-1	TRBD2	-	TRBJ2-7	TGCGCCAGCAGCCAAGAGGCTAGCGGGAGGGCTTACGAGCAGTACTTC	CASSQEASGRAYEQYF
TRBV24-1	-	-	TRBJ2-1	TGTGCCACCAGTCCATCGGGTATCAATGAGCAGTTCTTC	CATSPSGINEQFF
TRBV21-1	-	-	TRBJ1-1	TGTGCCAGCAGCATCCGCCCTCAGACCGGGACAGACACTGAAGCTTTCTTT	CASSIRPQTGTDTEAFF
TRBV5-1	TRBD1	-	TRBJ1-5	TGCGCCAGCAGCCCCGGGACAGCAAATCAGCCCCAGCATTTT	CASSPGTANQPQHF
TRBV10-3	TRBD1	once	TRBJ1-4	TGTGCCATCAGTGAGATGGGACAGTATGAAAAACTGTTTTTT	CAISEMGQYEKLFF
TRBV7-9	TRBD2	-	TRBJ2-2	TGTGCCAGCAGCCTGCTGGCGGGAGGGCCCACCGGGGAGCTGTTTTTT	CASSLLAGGPTGELFF
TRBV6-5	-	-	TRBJ1-3	TGTGCCAGCAGTAGCGTGCCTGGAAACACCATATATTTT	CASSSVPGNTIYF
TRBV9	-	-	TRBJ1-2	TGTGCCAGCAGCGCCACGGGGTGGCTTGGCTACACCTTC	CASSATGWLGYTF
TRBV6-5	-	-	TRBJ1-5	TGTGCCAGCATCCCCTTTAATGGCAATCAGCCCCAGCATTTT	CASIPFNGNQPQHF
TRBV19	TRBD1	once	TRBJ2-7	TGTGCCAGTAGCCGGGACAGCTACTACGAGCAGTACTTC	CASSRDSYYEQYF
TRBV29-1	TRBD1	-	TRBJ2-7	TGCAGCGTTGAACAACAGGGGAGAGCCTACGAGCAGTACTTC	CSVEQQGRAYEQYF
TRBV21-1	-	-	TRBJ2-2	TGTGCCAAGCTCTTGGGACAGGGGGTGAACACCGGGGAGCTGTTTTTT	CAKLLGQGVNTGELFF
TRBV21-1	-	-	TRBJ1-1	TGTGCCAGCACCATTCTCCGGGGGAACACTGAAGCTTTCTTT	CASTILRGNTEAFF
TRBV15	-	-	TRBJ1-3	TGTGCCACCAGCAGAGGCCAGGCACCCTCTGGAAACACCATATATTTT	CATSRGQAPSGNTIYF
TRBV7-8	-	-	TRBJ1-2	TGTGCCAGCAGCTTAAGCGTCGGTGGCTACACCTTC	CASSLSVGGYTF
TRBV4-3	-	-	TRBJ2-1	TGCGCCAGCAGCCAAGGCCCCCGGGGCTCCTACAATGAGCAGTTCTTC	CASSQGPRGSYNEQFF
TRBV5-1	TRBD1	-	TRBJ1-5	TGCGCCAGCAGCAAGACAGGGGGCGATCAGCCCCAGCATTTT	CASSKTGGDQPQHF
TRBV6-6	TRBD2	-	TRBJ2-3	TGTGCCAGCAGTCATACCGGGACTAGCGGGGGGGCAACAGATACGCAGTATTTT	CASSHTGTSGGATDTQYF
TRBV4-1	-	-	TRBJ1-3	TGCGCCAGCAGCCAGCCACAGCGGCCCTCTGGAAACACCATATATTTT	CASSQPQRPSGNTIYF
TRBV6-2/TRBV6-3	TRBD1	-	TRBJ1-5	TGTGCCAGCAGTCACGACAGGGGGACAGGGGGCCATCAGCCCCAGCATTTT	CASSHDRGTGGHQPQHF
TRBV6-2/TRBV6-3	-	-	TRBJ1-5	TGTGCCAGCAGTTATGACCAGGTTAATCAGCCCCAGCATTTT	CASSYDQVNQPQHF
TRBV24-1	-	-	TRBJ2-3	TGTGCCACCAGTGATGACATAGATACGCAGTATTTT	CATSDDIDTQYF
TRBV11-3	-	-	TRBJ2-2	TGTGCCAGCAGCTTAGGGGCCCTTGGTGGGGAGCTGTTTTTT	CASSLGALGGELFF
TRBV24-1	TRBD1	-	TRBJ2-2	TGTGCCACCAGTGATCTCGGACAGGGGTTCACCGGGGAGCTGTTTTTT	CATSDLGQGFTGELFF